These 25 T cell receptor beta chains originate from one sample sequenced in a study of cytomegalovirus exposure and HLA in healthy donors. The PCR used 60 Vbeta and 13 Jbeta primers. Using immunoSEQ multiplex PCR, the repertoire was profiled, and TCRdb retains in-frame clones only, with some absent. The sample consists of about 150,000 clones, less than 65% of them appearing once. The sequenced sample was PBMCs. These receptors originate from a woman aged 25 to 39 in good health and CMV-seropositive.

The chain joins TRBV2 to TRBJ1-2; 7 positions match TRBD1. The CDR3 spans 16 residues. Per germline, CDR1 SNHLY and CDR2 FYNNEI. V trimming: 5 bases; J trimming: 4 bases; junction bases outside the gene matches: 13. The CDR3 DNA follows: TGTGCCAGCAGTACACCCCGGACAGGTCCTTCCTATGGCTACACCTTC. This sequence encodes CASSTPRTGPSYGYTF.

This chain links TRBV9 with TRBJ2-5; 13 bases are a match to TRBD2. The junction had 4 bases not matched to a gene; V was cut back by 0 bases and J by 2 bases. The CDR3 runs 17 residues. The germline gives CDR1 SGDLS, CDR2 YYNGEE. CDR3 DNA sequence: TGTGCCAGCAGCGTAGAGGGGGGACTAGCGGGGCAAGAGACCCAGTACTTC. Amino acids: CASSVEGGLAGQETQYF. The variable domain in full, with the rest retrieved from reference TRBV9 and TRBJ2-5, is DSGVTQTPKHLITATGQRVTLRCSPRSGDLSVYWYQQSLDQGLQFLIQYYNGEERAKGNILERFSAQQFPDLHSELNLSSLELGDSALYFCASSVEGGLAGQETQYFGPGTRLLVL.

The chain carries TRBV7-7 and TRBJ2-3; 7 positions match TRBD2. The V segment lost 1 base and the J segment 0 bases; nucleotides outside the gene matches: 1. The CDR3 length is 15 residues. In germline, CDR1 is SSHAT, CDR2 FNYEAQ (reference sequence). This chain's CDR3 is CASSLVAGSTDTQYF. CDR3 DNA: TGTGCCAGCAGCTTAGTAGCGGGTAGCACAGATACGCAGTATTTT.

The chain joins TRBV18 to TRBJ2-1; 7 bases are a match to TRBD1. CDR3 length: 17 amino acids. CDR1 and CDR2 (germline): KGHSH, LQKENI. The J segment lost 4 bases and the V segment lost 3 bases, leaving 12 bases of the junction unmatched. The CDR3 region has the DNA TGTGCCAGCTCACCCAAACGAACGGGGACAGCTTACAATGAGCAGTTCTTC. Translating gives CASSPKRTGTAYNEQFF.

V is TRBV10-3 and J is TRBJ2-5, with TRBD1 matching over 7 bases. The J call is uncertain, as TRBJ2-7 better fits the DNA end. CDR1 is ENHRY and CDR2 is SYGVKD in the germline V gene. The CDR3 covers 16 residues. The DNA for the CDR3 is TGTGCCATCAGTGAGAAAGATCTCAACAGGGGTCTCGAGCAGTACTTC. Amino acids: CAISEKDLNRGLEQYF.

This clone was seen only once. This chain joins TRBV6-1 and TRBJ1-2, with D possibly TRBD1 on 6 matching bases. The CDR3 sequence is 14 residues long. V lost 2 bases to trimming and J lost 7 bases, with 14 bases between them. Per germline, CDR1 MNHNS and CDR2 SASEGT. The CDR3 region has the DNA TGTGCCAGCAGTGAAAGAACAGGGCAGCGTGGCTACACCTTC. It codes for CASSERTGQRGYTF.

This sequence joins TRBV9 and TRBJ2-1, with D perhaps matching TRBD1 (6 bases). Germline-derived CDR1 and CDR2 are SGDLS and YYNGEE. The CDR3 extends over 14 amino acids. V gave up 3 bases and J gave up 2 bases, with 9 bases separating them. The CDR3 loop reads CASSEGDTYNEQFF. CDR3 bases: TGTGCCAGCAGCGAGGGGGATACCTACAATGAGCAGTTCTTC.

The chain's CDR3 is CASSRVGGGRGDTQYF. In DNA form, the CDR3 reads TGCGCCAGCAGCCGTGTCGGAGGCGGGAGAGGAGATACGCAGTATTTT. This chain uses TRBV4-1 with TRBJ2-3; TRBD2 matches at 7 bases. Germline values: CDR1 MGHRA, CDR2 YSYEKL. V shed 4 bases, J shed 5 bases, and the junction held 12 bases outside the gene matches. The CDR3 sequence is 16 residues long.

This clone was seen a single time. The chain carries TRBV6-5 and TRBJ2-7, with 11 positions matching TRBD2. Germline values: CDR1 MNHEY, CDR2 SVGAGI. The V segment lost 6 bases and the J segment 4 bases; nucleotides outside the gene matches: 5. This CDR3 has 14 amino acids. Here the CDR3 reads CASRRLAGIYEQYF. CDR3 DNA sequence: TGTGCCAGCAGACGACTAGCGGGAATATACGAGCAGTACTTC.

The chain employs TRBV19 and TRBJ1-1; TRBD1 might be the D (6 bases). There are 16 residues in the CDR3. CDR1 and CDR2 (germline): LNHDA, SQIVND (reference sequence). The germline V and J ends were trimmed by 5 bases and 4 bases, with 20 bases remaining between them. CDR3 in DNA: TGTGCCAGTAGTTTTGCCACAGGGTGGGGGAGCACTGAAGCTTTCTTT. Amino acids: CASSFATGWGSTEAFF.

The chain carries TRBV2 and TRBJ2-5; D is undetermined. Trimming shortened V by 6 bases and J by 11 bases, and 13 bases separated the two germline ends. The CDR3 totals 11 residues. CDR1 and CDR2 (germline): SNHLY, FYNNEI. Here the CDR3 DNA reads TGTGCCAGCAGGCTTTACGAGGTGCAGTACTTC. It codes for CASRLYEVQYF.

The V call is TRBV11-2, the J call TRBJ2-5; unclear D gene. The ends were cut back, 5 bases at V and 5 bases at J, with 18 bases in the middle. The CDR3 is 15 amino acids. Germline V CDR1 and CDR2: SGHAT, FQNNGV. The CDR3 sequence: CASSSQASSWETQYF. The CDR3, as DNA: TGTGCCAGCAGCAGTCAGGCCAGCTCCTGGGAGACCCAGTACTTC.

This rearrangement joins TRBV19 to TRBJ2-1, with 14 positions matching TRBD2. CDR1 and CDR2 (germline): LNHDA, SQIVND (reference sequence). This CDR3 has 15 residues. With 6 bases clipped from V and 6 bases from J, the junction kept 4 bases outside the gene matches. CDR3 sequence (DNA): TGTGCCAGTAGGACCGGGACTAGCGGGGGCAATGAGCAGTTCTTC. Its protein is CASRTGTSGGNEQFF.

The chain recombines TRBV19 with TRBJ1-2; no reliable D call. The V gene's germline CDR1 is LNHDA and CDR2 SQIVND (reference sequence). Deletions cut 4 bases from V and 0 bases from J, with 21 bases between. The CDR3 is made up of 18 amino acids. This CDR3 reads CASSTLTIRGYSNYGYTF. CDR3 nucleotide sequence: TGTGCCAGTAGTACCCTGACGATTCGAGGGTATTCTAACTATGGCTACACCTTC.

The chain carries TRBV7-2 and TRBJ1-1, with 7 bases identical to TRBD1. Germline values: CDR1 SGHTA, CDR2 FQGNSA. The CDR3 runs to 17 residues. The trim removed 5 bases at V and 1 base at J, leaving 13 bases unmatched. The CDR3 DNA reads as TGTGCCAGCAGCAATCGGGACAGCCTTGGGAGGAACACTGAAGCTTTCTTT. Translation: CASSNRDSLGRNTEAFF.

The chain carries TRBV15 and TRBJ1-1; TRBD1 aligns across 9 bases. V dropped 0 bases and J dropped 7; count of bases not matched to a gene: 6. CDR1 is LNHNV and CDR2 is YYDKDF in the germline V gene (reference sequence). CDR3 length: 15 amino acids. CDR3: CATSRDFTGGVEAFF. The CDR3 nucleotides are TGTGCCACCAGCAGAGATTTCACAGGGGGCGTTGAAGCTTTCTTT.

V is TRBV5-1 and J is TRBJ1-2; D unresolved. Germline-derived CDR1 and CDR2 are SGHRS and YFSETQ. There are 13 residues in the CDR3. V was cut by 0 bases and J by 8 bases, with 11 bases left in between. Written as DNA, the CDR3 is TGCGCCAGCAGCTTGGGTGGCCCCGGGGGCTACACCTTC. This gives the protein CASSLGGPGGYTF. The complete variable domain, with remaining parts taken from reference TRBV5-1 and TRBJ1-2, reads KAGVTQTPRYLIKTRGQQVTLSCSPISGHRSVSWYQQTPGQGLQFLFEYFSETQRNKGNFPGRFSGRQFSNSRSEMNVSTLELGDSALYLCASSLGGPGGYTFGSGTRLTVV.

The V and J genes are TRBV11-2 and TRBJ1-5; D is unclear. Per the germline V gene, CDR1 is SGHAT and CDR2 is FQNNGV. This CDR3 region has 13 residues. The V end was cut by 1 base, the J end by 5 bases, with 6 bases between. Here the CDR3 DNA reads TGTGCCAGCAGCTTAGGGCTCGATCAGCCCCAGCATTTT. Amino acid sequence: CASSLGLDQPQHF.

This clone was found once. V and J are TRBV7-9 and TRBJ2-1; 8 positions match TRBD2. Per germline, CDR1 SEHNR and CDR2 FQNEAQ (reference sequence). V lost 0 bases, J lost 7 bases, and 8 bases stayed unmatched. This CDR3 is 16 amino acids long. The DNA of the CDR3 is TGTGCCAGCAGCTTAGCGCTGGGACGGGGGGGGAATGAGCAGTTCTTC. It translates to CASSLALGRGGNEQFF.

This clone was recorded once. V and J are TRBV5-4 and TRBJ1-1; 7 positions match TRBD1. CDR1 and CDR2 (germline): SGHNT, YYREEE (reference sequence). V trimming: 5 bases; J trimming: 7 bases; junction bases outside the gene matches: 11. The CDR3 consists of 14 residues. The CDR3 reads CASSPGTVNLEAFF. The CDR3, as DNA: TGTGCCAGCAGTCCCGGGACAGTTAACCTTGAAGCTTTCTTT.

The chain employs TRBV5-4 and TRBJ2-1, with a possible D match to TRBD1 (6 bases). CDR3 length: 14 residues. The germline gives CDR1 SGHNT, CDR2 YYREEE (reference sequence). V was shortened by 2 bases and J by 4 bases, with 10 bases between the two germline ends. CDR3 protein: CASSFAGVYNEQFF. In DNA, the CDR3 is TGTGCCAGCAGCTTCGCAGGGGTTTACAATGAGCAGTTCTTC. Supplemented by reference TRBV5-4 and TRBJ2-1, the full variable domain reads ETGVTQSPTHLIKTRGQQVTLRCSSQSGHNTVSWYQQALGQGPQFIFQYYREEENGRGNFPPRFSGLQFPNYSSELNVNALELDDSALYLCASSFAGVYNEQFFGPGTRLTVL.

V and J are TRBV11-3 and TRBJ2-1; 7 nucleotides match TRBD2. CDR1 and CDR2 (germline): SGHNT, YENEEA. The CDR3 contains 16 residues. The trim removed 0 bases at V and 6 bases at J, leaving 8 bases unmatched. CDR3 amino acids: CASSLDGGGGGNEQFF. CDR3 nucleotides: TGTGCCAGCAGCTTAGATGGTGGCGGGGGTGGCAATGAGCAGTTCTTC.

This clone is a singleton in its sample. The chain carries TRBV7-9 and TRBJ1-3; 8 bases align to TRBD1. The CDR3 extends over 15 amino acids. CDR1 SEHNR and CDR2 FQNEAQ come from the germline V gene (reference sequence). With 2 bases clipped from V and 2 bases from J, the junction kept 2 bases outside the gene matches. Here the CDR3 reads CASSLTRGPGNTIYF. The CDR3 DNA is TGTGCCAGCAGCTTAACCAGGGGGCCTGGAAACACCATATATTTT.

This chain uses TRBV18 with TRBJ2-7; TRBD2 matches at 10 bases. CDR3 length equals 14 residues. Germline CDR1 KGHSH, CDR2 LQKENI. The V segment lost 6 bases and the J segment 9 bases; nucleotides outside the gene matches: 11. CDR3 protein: CASSAGLAVRLQYF. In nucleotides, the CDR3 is TGTGCCAGCTCGGCCGGACTAGCGGTCCGTCTGCAGTACTTC. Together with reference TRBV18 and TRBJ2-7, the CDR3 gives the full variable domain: NAGVMQNPRHLVRRRGQEARLRCSPMKGHSHVYWYRQLPEEGLKFMVYLQKENIIDESGMPKERFSAEFPKEGPSILRIQQVVRGDSAAYFCASSAGLAVRLQYFGPGTRLTVT.

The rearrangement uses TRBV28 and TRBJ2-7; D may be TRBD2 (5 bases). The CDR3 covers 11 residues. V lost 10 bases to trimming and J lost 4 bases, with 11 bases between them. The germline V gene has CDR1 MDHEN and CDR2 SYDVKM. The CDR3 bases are TGTGCCACCTTAGGCGGGTACGAGCAGTACTTC. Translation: CATLGGYEQYF. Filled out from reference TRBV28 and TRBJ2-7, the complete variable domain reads DVKVTQSSRYLVKRTGEKVFLECVQDMDHENMFWYRQDPGLGLRLIYFSYDVKMKEKGDIPEGYSVSREKKERFSLILESASTNQTSMYLCATLGGYEQYFGPGTRLTVT.